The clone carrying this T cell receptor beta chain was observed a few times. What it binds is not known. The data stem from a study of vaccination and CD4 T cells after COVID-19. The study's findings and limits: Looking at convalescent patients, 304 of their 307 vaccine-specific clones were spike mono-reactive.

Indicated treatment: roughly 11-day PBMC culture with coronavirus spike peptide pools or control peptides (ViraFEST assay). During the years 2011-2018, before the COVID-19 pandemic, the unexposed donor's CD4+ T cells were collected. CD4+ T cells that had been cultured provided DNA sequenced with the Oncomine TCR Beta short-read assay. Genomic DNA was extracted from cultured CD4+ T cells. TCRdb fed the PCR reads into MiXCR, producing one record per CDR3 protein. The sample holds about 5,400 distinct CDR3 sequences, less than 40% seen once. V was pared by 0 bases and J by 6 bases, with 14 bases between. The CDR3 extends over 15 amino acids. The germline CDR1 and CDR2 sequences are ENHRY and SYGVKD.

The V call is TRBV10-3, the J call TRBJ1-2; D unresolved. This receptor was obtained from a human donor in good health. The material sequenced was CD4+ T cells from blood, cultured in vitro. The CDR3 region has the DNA TGTGCCATCAGTGAGTCGATCTCGGGTGCCCATGGCTACACCTTC. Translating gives CAISESISGAHGYTF.